The entry below gives a single T cell receptor beta chain sequence along with its context. What this receptor recognizes is not known. Per-base qualities were not stored, and no clone one base away is much larger. The sample's time point label, in plain terms: baseline, week 1 (first vaccination visit). Taken with the paper, the label for treatment or condition translates to: pre-vaccination baseline after standard-of-care therapy. Newly diagnosed WHO grade 3 or 4 IDH1-mutant astrocytomas showing loss of nuclear ATRX were present in the donors. The samples were drawn from NOA16, a multicentre, single-arm, open-label phase I trial in Germany that tested a mutant IDH1 peptide vaccine in humans for the first time. Visit V03 blood draws served as the baseline sample for immunogenicity testing. Genomic DNA for TCRB sequencing was isolated from EDTA blood with the DNeasy Blood and Tissue Kit. Libraries were prepared through the immunoSEQ multiplex PCR assay. Rearranged TCR beta chain sequences were amplified with the hsTCRB Kit following the manufacturer's protocol. Sequencing of TCRB libraries was carried out on an Illumina MiSeq. In the original analysis: The kit vendor's proprietary platform handled demultiplexing, trimming and gene mapping. Drawn from immuneACCESS, this table holds only the in-frame rearrangements with V and J called that TCRdb kept. Clones are partly lost; checked studies trace under half to an unresolved V gene and leave the rest unexplained. The DNA gave D and trimming, while V, J and clone size come from that table. Present in this sample are just under 95,000 clones, 83% of which were seen just once. The top ten hold 7% to 8% of the sample.

Trimming at the junction amounts to 3 bases on V and 0 bases on J, and the germline ends lie 12 bases apart. CDR1 and CDR2 are read off the germline V gene as SGDLS and YYNGEE. CDR3 length: 16 amino acids, cysteine to phenylalanine. The retained sequence is limited to the CDR3, 48 bases, with the frame set at the first base. The data stem from a study of a mutant IDH1 vaccine in newly diagnosed glioma (dated by TCRdb to the early 2020s). Notes on the research overall: Of the approximately 33 treated patients, approximately 62% were male and roughly 38% were female, and a mean age of 40.4 years was recorded. Peripheral blood was collected at six visits: V03 (baseline), V05, V07, V10, V12 and V13. Prior to enrollment, patients had been given standard therapy consisting of radiotherapy alone, temozolomide alone, or radiochemotherapy with temozolomide, with the combination given to most patients. For exploratory analyses, longitudinal TCRB deep sequencing was carried out in about 26 treated patients wherever samples were available. The paper's findings and limits, for the study overall: According to the authors, sample limitations meant that analyses of patient blood samples could not be reproduced. Availability determined which PBMC samples were chosen for TCRB deep sequencing. Pseudoprogression appeared unrelated to alterations in the top peripheral T cell clonotypes detected by TCRB sequencing. Immune responses induced by the vaccine were seen in roughly 95% of patients across multiple MHC alleles.

The chain employs TRBV9 and TRBJ2-2; the best D guess is TRBD1, with 5 bases matching. Sequenced here: PBMCs, sampled from a glioma patient treated with radiotherapy, temozolomide or both. The origin of this receptor is a woman between 45 and 65 years old with glioma. The CDR3 protein: CASSAVTDSNTGELFF. In nucleotides, the sequence is TGTGCCAGCAGCGCCGTGACAGATTCGAACACCGGGGAGCTGTTTTTT.